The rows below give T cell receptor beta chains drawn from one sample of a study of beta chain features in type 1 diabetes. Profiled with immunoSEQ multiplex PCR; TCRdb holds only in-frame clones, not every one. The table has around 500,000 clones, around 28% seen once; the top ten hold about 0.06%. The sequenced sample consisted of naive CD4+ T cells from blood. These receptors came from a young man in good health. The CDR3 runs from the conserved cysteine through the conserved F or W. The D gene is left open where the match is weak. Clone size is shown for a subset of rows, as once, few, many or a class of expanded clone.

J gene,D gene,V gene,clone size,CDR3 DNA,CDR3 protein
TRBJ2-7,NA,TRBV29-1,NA,TGCAGCGTTGAGGTAGCCTACGAGCAGTACTTC,CSVEVAYEQYF
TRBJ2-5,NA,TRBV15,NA,TGTGCCACCAGCAGAGATCACGAGGGGTTGAGAGAGACCCAGTACTTC,CATSRDHEGLRETQYF
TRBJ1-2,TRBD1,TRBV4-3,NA,TGCGCCAGCAGCCAAGCTACCCGACAGGGACCATATGGCTCCACCTTC,CASSQATRQGPYGSTF
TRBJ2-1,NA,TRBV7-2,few,TGTGCCAGCAGCCGTGGTCAGACTAGTGACAATGAGCAGTTCTTC,CASSRGQTSDNEQFF
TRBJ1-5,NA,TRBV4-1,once,TGCGCCAGCAGCCCCTTGTACCCGCGGGGCAATCAGCCCCAGCATTTT,CASSPLYPRGNQPQHF
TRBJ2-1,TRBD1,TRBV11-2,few,TGTGCCAGCAGCACGACAGGGTTCAGTGAGCAGTTCTTC,CASSTTGFSEQFF
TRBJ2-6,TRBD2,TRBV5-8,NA,TGTGCCAGCAGTCAGCTAGCGGATGCCTCTGGGGCCAACGTCCTGACTTTC,CASSQLADASGANVLTF
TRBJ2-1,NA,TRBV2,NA,TGTGCCAGCAGTGAACTGTTCTCCTACAATGAGCAGTTCTTC,CASSELFSYNEQFF
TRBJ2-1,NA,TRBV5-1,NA,TGCGCCAGCAGCTTGACCGGGAGCTCCTACAATGAGCAGTTCTTC,CASSLTGSSYNEQFF
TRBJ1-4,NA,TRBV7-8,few,TGTGCCAGCAGCTTAGGGCCTCCCTCTCTAGTCGTTTTT,CASSLGPPSLVVF
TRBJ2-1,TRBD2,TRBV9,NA,TGTGCCAGCAGCGTAGAGATAGGGAGACTAGCGGACTACAATGAGCAGTTCTTC,CASSVEIGRLADYNEQFF
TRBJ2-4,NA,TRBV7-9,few,TGTGCCAGCCAGTCGGTAGCCAAAAACATTCAGTACTTC,CASQSVAKNIQYF
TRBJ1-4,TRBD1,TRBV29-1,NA,TGCAGCGTTGAGGAAGGGACAGGGAATGAAAAACTGTTTTTT,CSVEEGTGNEKLFF
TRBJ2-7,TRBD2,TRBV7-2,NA,TGTGCCAGCAGTTCGGGACTAGACCCGATCTACGAGCAGTACTTC,CASSSGLDPIYEQYF
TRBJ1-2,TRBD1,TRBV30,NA,TGTGCCTGGAGTGTAAACAGGGGGGACTATGGCTACACCTTC,CAWSVNRGDYGYTF
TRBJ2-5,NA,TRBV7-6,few,TGTGCCAGCAGCCCCCACGGGGAGACCCAGTACTTC,CASSPHGETQYF
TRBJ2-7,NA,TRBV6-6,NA,TGTGCCAGCAGTTACGACGGGAGCTTGGGCTACGAGCAGTACTTC,CASSYDGSLGYEQYF
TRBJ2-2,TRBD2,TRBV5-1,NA,TGCGCCAGCAGCTCACGGGACTATGACACCGGGGAGCTGTTTTTT,CASSSRDYDTGELFF
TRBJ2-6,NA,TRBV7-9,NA,TGTGCCAGCAGGAAGGACAGCTCTGGGGCCAACGTCCTGACTTTC,CASRKDSSGANVLTF
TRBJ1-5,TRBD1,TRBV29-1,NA,TGCAGCGCTAGGACAGGGGACCATCAGCCCCAGCATTTT,CSARTGDHQPQHF
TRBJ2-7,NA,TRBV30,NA,TGTGCCTGGAGTGTACAACAGGGCTACGAGCAGTACTTC,CAWSVQQGYEQYF
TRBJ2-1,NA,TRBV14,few,TGTGCCAGCAGCCAGGGTAGTTTTGTATCGTTCTTC,CASSQGSFVSFF
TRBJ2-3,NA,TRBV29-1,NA,TGCAGCGCGGCCTTAGGTCCAGAGTATTTT,CSAALGPEYF
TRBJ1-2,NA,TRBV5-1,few,TGCGCCAGCAGCGAGGACCTCTATGGCTACACCTTC,CASSEDLYGYTF
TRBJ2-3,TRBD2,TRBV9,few,TGTGCCAGCAGCGTAGGACTAGCGGAAAACACAGATACGCAGTATTTT,CASSVGLAENTDTQYF
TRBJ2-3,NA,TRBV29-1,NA,TGCAGCGTTGCTTGGGGGGCTGACACAGATACGCAGTATTTT,CSVAWGADTDTQYF
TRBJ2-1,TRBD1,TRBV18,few,TGTGCCAGCTCCCAACAGGGGGAGCAGTTCTTC,CASSQQGEQFF
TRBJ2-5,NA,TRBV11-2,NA,TGTGCCAGCAGCCCCCGGGAGACCCAGTACTTC,CASSPRETQYF
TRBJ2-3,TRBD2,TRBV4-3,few,TGCGCCAGCAGCCAAAGTTGGCGGGGGGCCGACACAGATACGCAGTATTTT,CASSQSWRGADTDTQYF
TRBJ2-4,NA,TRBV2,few,TGTGCCAGCGAACGGGAGGCCAAAAACATTCAGTACTTC,CASEREAKNIQYF
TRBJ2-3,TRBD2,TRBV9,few,TGTGCCAGCAGCGTATCCACCCACACGGGACTAGCGGGAGCAGATACGCAGTATTTT,CASSVSTHTGLAGADTQYF
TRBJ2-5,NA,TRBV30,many,TGTGCCTGGAGTGTTGCGGCGGGCCAAGAGACCCAGTACTTC,CAWSVAAGQETQYF
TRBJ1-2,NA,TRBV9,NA,TGTGCCAGCAGCCCCGACCAAGACAGATTGCGTGGCTACACCTTC,CASSPDQDRLRGYTF
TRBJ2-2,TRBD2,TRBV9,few,TGTGCCAGCAGCGTAGTGGGACTAGCAGACACCGGGGAGCTGTTTTTT,CASSVVGLADTGELFF
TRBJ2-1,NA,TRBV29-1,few,TGCAGCGTTGAGACTAGCTACAATGAGCAGTTCTTC,CSVETSYNEQFF
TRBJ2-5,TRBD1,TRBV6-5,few,TGTGCCAGCAGAGGGACAGGGAGACAGACCCAGTACTTC,CASRGTGRQTQYF
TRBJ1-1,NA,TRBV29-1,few,TGCAGCGTTAGGGGACGATTGAACACTGAAGCTTTCTTT,CSVRGRLNTEAFF
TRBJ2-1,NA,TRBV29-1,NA,TGCAGCGTTGTACAGGGCCCCTCCCATGAGCAGTTCTTC,CSVVQGPSHEQFF
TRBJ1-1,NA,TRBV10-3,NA,TGTGCCATCATGGCAGAAATGAACACTGAAGCTTTCTTT,CAIMAEMNTEAFF
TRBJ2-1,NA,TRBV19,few,TGTGCCAGTAGTAGGGACATTACCTTGGAGCAGTTCTTC,CASSRDITLEQFF
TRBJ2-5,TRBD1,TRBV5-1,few,TGCGCCAGCAGCTTGGCCGGGACAGGCGAAGAGACCCAGTACTTC,CASSLAGTGEETQYF
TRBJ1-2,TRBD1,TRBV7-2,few,TGTGCCAGCAGCCCCGACAGGGAAGAGGGCGGCTACACCTTC,CASSPDREEGGYTF
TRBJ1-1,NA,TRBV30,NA,TGTGCCCGTAACCGCCGTGGCGGGCAGGACACTGAAGCTTTCTTT,CARNRRGGQDTEAFF
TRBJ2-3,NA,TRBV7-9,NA,TGTGCCAGCAGCTTAGCCTTAACAGGAGATACGCAGTATTTT,CASSLALTGDTQYF
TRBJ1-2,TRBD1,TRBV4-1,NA,TGCGCCAGCAGTCCGGACAGGACCTATGGCTACACCTTC,CASSPDRTYGYTF
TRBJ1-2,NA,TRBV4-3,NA,TGCGCCAGCAGCACCAGGGTTGGTGGCTACACCTTC,CASSTRVGGYTF
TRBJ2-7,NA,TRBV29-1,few,TGCAGCGTTGAGGGATCCTACGAGCAGTACTTC,CSVEGSYEQYF
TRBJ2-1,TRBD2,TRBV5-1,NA,TGCGCCAGCAGCTTCCTAGCGGGAGGAACTAGGAATGAGCAGTTCTTC,CASSFLAGGTRNEQFF
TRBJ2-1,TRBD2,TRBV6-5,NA,TGTGCCAGCAGGAAGGGACTAGAGCGCCATGAGCAGTTCTTC,CASRKGLERHEQFF
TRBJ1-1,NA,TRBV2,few,TGTGCCAGCAGGCCGACGAACACTGAAGCTTTCTTT,CASRPTNTEAFF
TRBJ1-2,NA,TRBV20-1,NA,TGCAGTGCTAGAGCTAACTATGGCTACACCTTC,CSARANYGYTF
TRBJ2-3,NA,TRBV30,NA,TGTGTAACGCAGTTCCCTAGCACAGATACGCAGTATTTT,CVTQFPSTDTQYF
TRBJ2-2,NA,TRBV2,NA,TGTGCCAGCAGTGATAGGGAGAACACCGGGGAGCTGTTTTTT,CASSDRENTGELFF